This is a list of T cell receptor beta chains from one sample in a study of blood T cell repertoires in COVID-19. Measured with immunoSEQ multiplex PCR; TCRdb has only the in-frame clones, and not every one. Counted here are about 130,000 clones, about 86% occurring once; the ten biggest clones make up 2% to 3%. The sequencing input was PBMCs or T cells enriched from blood (not recorded which). These receptors came from a man between 40 and 49 years old with acute COVID-19. Both conserved end residues are part of each CDR3. Fields, in order: D gene, clone size, J gene, V gene, CDR3 DNA, CDR3 protein. A D gene is named only where the DNA matches it firmly. Where a row states a size, it is once, few, many or the class of an expanded clone; other rows omit it.

>.|.|TRBJ2-7|TRBV4-2
TGTGCCAGCAGCCAAGAGGGGACTCTAGCCTACGAGCAGTACTTC
CASSQEGTLAYEQYF
>.|once|TRBJ2-5|TRBV7-9
TGTGCCAGCAGCTTAATGGAGGGCGACGCCCAGTACTTC
CASSLMEGDAQYF
>.|.|TRBJ1-1|TRBV15
TGTGCCACCAGCAGAGACCTAAACACTGAAGCTTTCTTT
CATSRDLNTEAFF
>.|.|TRBJ2-7|TRBV6-5
TGTGCCAGCAGCCGGGAGACCTACGAGCAGTACTTC
CASSRETYEQYF
>.|.|TRBJ2-5|TRBV27
TGTGCCAGCAGTTCTCCCTTCCGGGTGGTGGAGACCCAGTACTTC
CASSSPFRVVETQYF
>TRBD2|.|TRBJ2-6|TRBV27
TGTGCCGCGTCAGCGTCTAGCGGACTCTCTGGGGCCAACGTCCTGACTTTC
CAASASSGLSGANVLTF
>TRBD1|.|TRBJ2-7|TRBV7-2
TGTGCCACCACTTGGACAGGGGGGTCCTACGAGCAGTACTTC
CATTWTGGSYEQYF
>.|.|TRBJ2-3|TRBV4-1
TGCGCCAGCAGCCAGGAGGCCGGAGTTACGGCAGATACGCAGTATTTT
CASSQEAGVTADTQYF
>.|.|TRBJ2-7|TRBV21-1
TGTGCCAGCAGCAAAGGAGGAACAGGGGATATCTACGAGCAGTACTTC
CASSKGGTGDIYEQYF
>.|few|TRBJ1-1|TRBV11-2
TGTGCCAGCAGCTTCCAGGGTGTCATGAACACTGAAGCTTTCTTT
CASSFQGVMNTEAFF
>TRBD2|.|TRBJ2-3|TRBV3-1/TRBV3-2
TGTGCCAGCAGCCAAGAGACTAGCGGGGAGGGAAGAGATACGCAGTATTTT
CASSQETSGEGRDTQYF
>TRBD1|.|TRBJ1-2|TRBV7-9
TGTGCCAGCAGCTTAGCGTCAGGGGGCCATGGCTACACCTTC
CASSLASGGHGYTF
>TRBD2|.|TRBJ2-3|TRBV29-1
TGCAGCGTAGCGGTAGCGGGGGGGCCTGATACGCAGTATTTT
CSVAVAGGPDTQYF
>TRBD1|.|TRBJ2-3|TRBV28
TGTGCCAGCAGTTTAATGGGGACAGGGTCAGATACGCAGTATTTT
CASSLMGTGSDTQYF
>.|once|TRBJ2-6|TRBV28
TGTGCCAGCAGTTCTCCGGCAGGGACTGGGGCCAACGTCCTGACTTTC
CASSSPAGTGANVLTF
>TRBD2|.|TRBJ2-5|TRBV30
TGTGCCTGCCCGGGACTAACGGGAGAGACCCAGTACTTC
CACPGLTGETQYF
>TRBD1|once|TRBJ2-7|TRBV28
TGTGCCAGCAGTTTAGGGCAGGGGGCAGGCGAGCAGTACTTC
CASSLGQGAGEQYF
>.|once|TRBJ1-1|TRBV6-5
TGTGCCAGCAGTCCCCGTCGACAGGCCCTTGGGGCTTTCTTT
CASSPRRQALGAFF
>.|.|TRBJ2-2|TRBV19
TGTGCCAGTAGTCCCCCCGCGAACACCGGGGAGCTGTTTTTT
CASSPPANTGELFF
>TRBD1|.|TRBJ1-3|TRBV3-1/TRBV3-2
TGTGCCAGCAGCCAAGACTGGGACAGTGGAAACACCATATATTTT
CASSQDWDSGNTIYF
>.|.|TRBJ1-1|TRBV2
TGTGCCAGCAGTGTACTGAGCACTGAAGCTTTCTTT
CASSVLSTEAFF
>TRBD1|.|TRBJ1-5|TRBV27
TGTGCCAGCAGTTTATCGGGACAGGGAATGTTGGGGGGCCAGCCCCAGCATTTT
CASSLSGQGMLGGQPQHF
>TRBD1|.|TRBJ1-2|TRBV6-5
TGTGCCACCTTGGACAGGGTCTATAATGGCTACACCTTC
CATLDRVYNGYTF
>.|few|TRBJ1-3|TRBV7-9
TGTGCCAGCAGCTTAGAGGAGTTAAACACCATATATTTT
CASSLEELNTIYF
>TRBD1|.|TRBJ2-7|TRBV11-2
TGTGCCAGCAGCCTTGGGACAGGGGGGTACTTC
CASSLGTGGYF
>.|few|TRBJ1-1|TRBV14
TGTGCCAGCAGCCAGAACACAGACACTGAAGCTTTCTTT
CASSQNTDTEAFF
>.|.|TRBJ1-4|TRBV27
TGTGCCAGCAGTCTACAGGGCCTGGATGGAAAACTGTTTTTT
CASSLQGLDGKLFF
>.|.|TRBJ2-2|TRBV19
TGTGCCAGTAGTATACCAACCGGGGAGCTGTTTTTT
CASSIPTGELFF